This T cell receptor beta chain is drawn from a study of regulatory T cells in long-lasting Graves disease. Points on this clonotype: Given a much more abundant clone one base away, this may be a read error.

Time point in this sample: newly diagnosed GD, antithyroid drugs for less than 3 months. Scientists built the TCR library using RNA that was extracted from PBMCs. Germline CDR1 GTSNPN, CDR2 SVGIG (reference sequence). The CDR3 runs to 14 residues. To make TCR beta libraries, researchers used iRepertoire HTBI primers and Arm-PCR of CDR3 regions. TCRdb analysed the multiplex PCR reads with MiXCR anew, one entry per CDR3 protein. Of about 220,000 distinct CDR3 sequences in the sample, around 20% were seen once. These data also formed part of another study, on T cells in Graves' hyperthyroidism and ophthalmopathy. That investigation notes: An initial round of RT-PCR targeting the TCR CDR3 relied on the HTBI primer set. Most clonotypes that expanded in the thyroid above 0.001 also showed up in blood.

The receptor comes from a woman in her 30s with Graves disease. The rearrangement uses TRBV30 and TRBJ2-2; TRBD1 agrees at 9 bases. The specimen was peripheral blood mononuclear cells (PBMCs), collected at new diagnosis, from a patient treated with antithyroid drugs. DNA for the CDR3: TGTGCCTGCCCCGGGACAGGGCGGACCGTGGAGCTGTTTTTT. This translates into CACPGTGRTVELFF. The complete variable domain, with remaining parts taken from reference TRBV30 and TRBJ2-2, reads SQTIHQWPATLVQPVGSPLSLECTVEGTSNPNLYWYRQAAGRGLQLLFYSVGIGQISSEVPQNLSASRPQDRQFILSSKKLLLSDSGFYLCACPGTGRTVELFFGEGSRLTVL.